What follows are 2 T cell receptor beta chains derived from one specimen sequenced in a study of blood T cell repertoires in COVID-19. Libraries were prepared by immunoSEQ multiplex PCR; TCRdb keeps only in-frame clonotypes and omits some of them. Among about 62,000 clones listed, around 87% were seen once. Sequenced sample: peripheral blood. The receptors were sampled from a man between 65 and 85 years old with acute or convalescent COVID-19.

This clone was seen a single time. V gene TRBV6-5 combines with J gene TRBJ2-2; TRBD2 matches 9 bases. The CDR3 totals 14 residues. V was clipped by 5 bases and J by 6 bases; unmatched bases: 4. Germline V gives CDR1 MNHEY, CDR2 SVGAGI. CDR3: CASSRGGGSGELFF. The CDR3 coding sequence is TGTGCCAGCAGTCGCGGGGGGGGTTCCGGGGAGCTGTTTTTT.

The rearrangement joins TRBV2 to TRBJ1-6, with 10 bases fitting TRBD1. With V trimmed by 3 bases and J by 4 bases, 9 bases remained unmatched. The CDR3 covers 18 residues. CDR1 is SNHLY, CDR2 FYNNEI, per germline. This CDR3 is CASSDDRGRFLYNSPLHF. CDR3 DNA sequence: TGTGCCAGCAGTGATGACAGGGGGCGCTTCCTTTATAATTCACCCCTCCACTTT.